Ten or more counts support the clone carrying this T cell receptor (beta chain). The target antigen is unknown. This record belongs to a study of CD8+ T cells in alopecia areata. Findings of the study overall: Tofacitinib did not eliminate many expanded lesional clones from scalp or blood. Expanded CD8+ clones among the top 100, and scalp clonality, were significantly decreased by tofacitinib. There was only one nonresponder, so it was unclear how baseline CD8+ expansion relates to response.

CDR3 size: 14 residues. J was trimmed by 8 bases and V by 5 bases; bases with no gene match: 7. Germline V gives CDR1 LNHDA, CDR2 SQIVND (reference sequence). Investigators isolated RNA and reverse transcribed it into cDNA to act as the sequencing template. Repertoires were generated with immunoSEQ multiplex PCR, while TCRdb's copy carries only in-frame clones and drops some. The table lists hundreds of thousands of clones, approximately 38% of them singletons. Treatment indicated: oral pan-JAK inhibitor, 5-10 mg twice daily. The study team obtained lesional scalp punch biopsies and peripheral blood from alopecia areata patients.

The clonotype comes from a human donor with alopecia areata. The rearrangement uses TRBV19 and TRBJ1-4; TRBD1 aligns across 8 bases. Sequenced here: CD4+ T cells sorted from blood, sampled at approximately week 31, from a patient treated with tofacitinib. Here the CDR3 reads CASSRQGTEEKLFF. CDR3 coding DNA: TGTGCCAGTAGTCGACAGGGGACGGAAGAAAAACTGTTTTTT.